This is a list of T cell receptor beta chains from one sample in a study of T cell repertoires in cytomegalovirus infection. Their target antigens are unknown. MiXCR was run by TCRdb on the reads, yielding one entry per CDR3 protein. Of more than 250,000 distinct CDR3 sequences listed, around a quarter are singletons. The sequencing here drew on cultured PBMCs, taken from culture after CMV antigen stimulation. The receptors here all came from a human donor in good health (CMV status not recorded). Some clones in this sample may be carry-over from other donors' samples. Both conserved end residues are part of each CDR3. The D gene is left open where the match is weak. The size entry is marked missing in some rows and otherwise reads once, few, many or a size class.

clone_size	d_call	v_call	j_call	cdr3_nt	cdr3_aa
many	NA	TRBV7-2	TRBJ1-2	TGTGCCAGCAGCGAGGAAATCTATGGCTACACCTTC	CASSEEIYGYTF
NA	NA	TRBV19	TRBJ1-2	TGTGCCAGTAGCGACCCCGGGTATGGCTACACCTTC	CASSDPGYGYTF
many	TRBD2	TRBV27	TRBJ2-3	TGTGCCAGCAGTTTTGGAACGGGAGGGACAGATACGCAGTATTTT	CASSFGTGGTDTQYF
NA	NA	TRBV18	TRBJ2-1	TGTGCCAGCTCACCAGACGATCCTGAGCAGTTCTTC	CASSPDDPEQFF
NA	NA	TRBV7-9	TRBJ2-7	TGTGCCAGCAGCCCATTGAGCTCCTACGAGCAGTACTTC	CASSPLSSYEQYF
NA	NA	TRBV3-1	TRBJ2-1	TGTGCCAGCAGCCACGCCGTCAGCGGGCGGAGCTCCTACAATGAGCAGTTCTTC	CASSHAVSGRSSYNEQFF
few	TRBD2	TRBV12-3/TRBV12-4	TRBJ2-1	TGTGCCAGCAGTTTATGGGCGGGAGTATCCTACAATGAGCAGTTCTTC	CASSLWAGVSYNEQFF
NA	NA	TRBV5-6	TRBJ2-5	TGTGCCAGCAGCTGGACGTGGGAGACCCAGTACTTC	CASSWTWETQYF
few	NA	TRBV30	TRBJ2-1	TGTGCCTGGAGAGTACGAGAAAGGATAGGCAATGAGCAGTTCTTC	CAWRVRERIGNEQFF
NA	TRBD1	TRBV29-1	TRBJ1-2	TGCATCGGCCGGGGGACAGGGCTCGAGGGCTACACCTTC	CIGRGTGLEGYTF
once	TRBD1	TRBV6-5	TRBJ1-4	TGTGCCAGCAGTTACTCGCGGACAGGGGGCTTAGAAAAACTGTTTTTT	CASSYSRTGGLEKLFF
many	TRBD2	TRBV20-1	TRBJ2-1	TGCAGTGCTACCCCTAGCGGGAGTGGGGATGAGCAGTTCTTC	CSATPSGSGDEQFF
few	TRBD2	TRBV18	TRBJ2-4	TGTGCCAGCTCAGAACTAGCGGGAGGATTTACGGGCAAAAACATTCAGTACTTC	CASSELAGGFTGKNIQYF